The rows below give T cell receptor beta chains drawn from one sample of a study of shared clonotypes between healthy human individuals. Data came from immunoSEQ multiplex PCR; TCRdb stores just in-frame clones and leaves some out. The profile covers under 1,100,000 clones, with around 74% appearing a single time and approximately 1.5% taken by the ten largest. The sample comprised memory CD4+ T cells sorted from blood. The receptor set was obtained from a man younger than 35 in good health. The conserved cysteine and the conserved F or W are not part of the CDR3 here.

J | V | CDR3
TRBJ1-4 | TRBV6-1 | ASSVGTHATNEKLF
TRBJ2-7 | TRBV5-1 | ASSRDNYEQY
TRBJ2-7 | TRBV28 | ASSTTGTGSYEQY
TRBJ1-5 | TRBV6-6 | ASSDSGQVSAQH
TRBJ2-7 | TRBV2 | ASSHPPGLAALREQY
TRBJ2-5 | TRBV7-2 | ASSFGTGKETQY
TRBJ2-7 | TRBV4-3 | ASSHQGTTGDHEQY
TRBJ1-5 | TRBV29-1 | SVPGGPNQPQH
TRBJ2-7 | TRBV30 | AWSRGGDYEQY
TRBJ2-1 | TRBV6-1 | ASRMGTGGVDEQF
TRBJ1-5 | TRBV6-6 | ASRGADNQPQH
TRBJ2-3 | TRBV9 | ASSVLGGVTDTQY
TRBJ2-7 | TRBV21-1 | ASSPRTGNFYEQY
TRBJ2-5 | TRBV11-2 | ASSRSSREGLETQY
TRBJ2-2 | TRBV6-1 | ASSSGGSGELF
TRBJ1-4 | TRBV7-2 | ASSLVATTNEKLF
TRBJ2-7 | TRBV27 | ASSPRRGGYEQY
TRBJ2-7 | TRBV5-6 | ASSVGGLGEQY
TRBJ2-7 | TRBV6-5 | ASSYSGTGGYEQY
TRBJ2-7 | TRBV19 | ASSIDLTRSYEQY
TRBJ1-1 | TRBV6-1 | ASSEWGRNTEAF
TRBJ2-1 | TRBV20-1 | SALRGEQF
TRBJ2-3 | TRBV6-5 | ASSYGRGATDTQY
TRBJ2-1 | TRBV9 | ASSSVGAGGPHNEQF
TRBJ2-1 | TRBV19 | ASKRDSDNEQF
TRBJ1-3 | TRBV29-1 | SVDPTGLSGNTIY
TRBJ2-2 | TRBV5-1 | ASCSGQGTGELF
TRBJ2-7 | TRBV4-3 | ASSQDVGTGTYEQY
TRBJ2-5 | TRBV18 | ASSPLAQGLETQY
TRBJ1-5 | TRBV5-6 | ASSSRQGAQH
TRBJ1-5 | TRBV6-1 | ASSDGQPQH
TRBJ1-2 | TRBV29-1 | SVEIGSYGYT